One and the same sample provided the 7 T cell receptor beta chains below, sequenced in a study of tumor and adjacent non-tumor tissue in lung cancer. A modified ARM-PCR protocol with three rounds of nested PCR amplified TCRbeta. In TCRdb, the multiplex PCR reads were re-called with MiXCR into one record per CDR3 protein. The top ten hold around 19% of the sample, which has some 93,000 distinct CDR3 sequences, less than 75% seen once. The template was RNA from unsorted bulk tissue. Sequencing was done on a sample of lung tumor tissue. The receptors shown here come from a man in his 60s with non-small cell lung cancer.

Only one count was recorded for this clonotype. Compared with germline, one end of the junction differs, possibly owing to a read error. V and J are TRBV12-3 or TRBV12-4 and TRBJ1-2, with D unclear. This CDR3 spans 13 amino acids. The CDR3 DNA reads as TGTACCAGCAGCCCGCAGTCTAACTATGGCTACACTTTC. Its translation is CTSSPQSNYGYTF.

This sequence joins TRBV20-1 and TRBJ2-3; 9 nucleotides match TRBD2. This CDR3 is 13 amino acids long. The V gene's germline CDR1 is DFQATT and CDR2 SNEGSKA (reference sequence). The V segment lost 7 bases and the J segment 4 bases; nucleotides outside the gene matches: 6. CDR3 region: CSVSGSIADTQYF. CDR3 bases: TGCAGTGTTAGCGGGAGTATAGCAGATACGCAGTATTTT.

Concerning this clonotype: At one boundary the junction diverges from the germline segment, which might be a read error. The CDR3: CASSYSGGSGAKVLTF. The CDR3, as DNA: TGCGCCAGCAGTTATTCGGGGGGCTCTGGGGCCAAGGTCCTGACTTTC. The chain employs TRBV6-5 and TRBJ2-6, with D possibly TRBD2 on 7 matching bases. The germline CDR1 and CDR2 sequences are MNHEY and SVGAGI. This CDR3 has 16 amino acids.

This clonotype has a count of ten or more. The genes are TRBV30 and TRBJ2-3; no clear D gene. Germline loops: CDR1 GTSNPN, CDR2 SVGIG (reference sequence). Between the trimmed V and J ends, which lost 3 bases and 4 bases, there was a span of 8 bases. CDR3 length equals 12 residues. CDR3 in DNA: TGTGCCTGGAGCGCCACCCCAGATACGCAGTATTTT. Translated: CAWSATPDTQYF.

As for this clonotype: This may be a read error: a much more frequent sequence differs by one nucleotide. The rearrangement uses TRBV11-2 and TRBJ1-4; 9 positions agree with TRBD1. This CDR3 contains 14 residues. The germline V gene encodes CDR1 SGHAT and CDR2 FQNNGV. The CDR3 spells CANSYRGPAEKLFF. CDR3 DNA: TGTGCCAACAGCTACAGGGGGCCGGCGGAAAAACTGTTTTTT.

This clonotype showed up many times. The CDR3: CASSLVSGANVLTF. Here the CDR3 DNA reads TGTGCCAGCAGCTTAGTTTCTGGGGCCAACGTCCTGACTTTC. V usage is TRBV11-2 and J usage is TRBJ2-6; D unresolved. This CDR3 has 14 amino acids. Trimming removed 1 base at V and 1 base at J, with 2 bases between. In germline, CDR1 is SGHAT, CDR2 FQNNGV.

On this clonotype itself: At one end, the junction sequence differs from germline, possibly due to a read error. The chain employs TRBV11-1 and TRBJ2-7; D uncertain. CDR1 and CDR2 from the germline V gene are SGHAT and FQDESV (reference sequence). This CDR3 comprises 17 residues. CDR3 nucleotides: TGTACCAGCAGTCCCCGTCTGGGCGGATCCGTCTCCTACGAGCAGTACTTC. It specifies CTSSPRLGGSVSYEQYF.